Listed below are T cell receptor beta chains from one sample, sequenced in a study of T cell responses to AZD1222 COVID-19 vaccine. Only in-frame clones appear in the TCRdb table, and some are missing; sequencing was by immunoSEQ multiplex PCR. The repertoire includes about 100,000 clones, around nine tenths of them detected once, and about 15% sits in the top ten. Sequencing was performed on peripheral blood, taken on day 0 of AZD1222 vaccination. The source is an adult in good health. Each CDR3 is given with its conserved first and last residue. Fields, in order: D gene, V gene, clone size, J gene, CDR3 DNA, CDR3 protein. The D gene is left open where the match is weak. Size values are once, few and many counts, or a class for expanded clones, and some rows have none.

D: .; V: TRBV12-3/TRBV12-4; size: .; J: TRBJ2-1; DNA: TGTGCCAGCAGTTTATCAGGGATAGAGTTCTTC; CDR3: CASSLSGIEFF
D: .; V: TRBV7-9; size: .; J: TRBJ1-2; DNA: TGTGCCAGCAGCGTACAGGGTAACTATGGCTACACCTTC; CDR3: CASSVQGNYGYTF
D: .; V: TRBV27; size: once; J: TRBJ1-3; DNA: TGTGCCAGCAGCTCACAGGGTCCGGGCTCTGGAAACACCATATATTTT; CDR3: CASSSQGPGSGNTIYF
D: .; V: TRBV4-1; size: .; J: TRBJ1-1; DNA: TGCGCCAGCAGCCAAGTTTACTGGACTGAAGCTTTCTTT; CDR3: CASSQVYWTEAFF
D: .; V: TRBV19; size: .; J: TRBJ1-5; DNA: TGTGCCAGTAGTATAACCAGGGTGGGTTTTCAGCCCCAGCATTTT; CDR3: CASSITRVGFQPQHF
D: .; V: TRBV11-1; size: .; J: TRBJ1-2; DNA: TGTGCCAGCAGCATATCGTCCGGGGGCGGCGCTGGCTACACCTTC; CDR3: CASSISSGGGAGYTF
D: .; V: TRBV6-5; size: .; J: TRBJ1-1; DNA: TGTGCCAGCAGTTACTCGACAAGAGGCGCTTTCTTT; CDR3: CASSYSTRGAFF
D: .; V: TRBV5-1; size: .; J: TRBJ2-1; DNA: TGCGCCAGCAGCTTGCCACCCTCCTACAATGAGCAGTTCTTC; CDR3: CASSLPPSYNEQFF
D: .; V: TRBV6-5; size: .; J: TRBJ1-5; DNA: TGTGCCAGCGTGATAGGGATTAGCAATCAGCCCCAGCATTTT; CDR3: CASVIGISNQPQHF
D: .; V: TRBV28; size: .; J: TRBJ1-5; DNA: TGTGCCAGCAATCCAGGGGTTCTCTATCAGCCCCAGCATTTT; CDR3: CASNPGVLYQPQHF
D: .; V: TRBV19; size: once; J: TRBJ1-2; DNA: TGTGCCAGTAAGCCGACTCCTAACTATGGCTACACCTTC; CDR3: CASKPTPNYGYTF
D: TRBD1; V: TRBV27; size: .; J: TRBJ1-4; DNA: TGTGCCAGCAGCCCCTTGGACAGGCAATTTGAAAAACTGTTTTTT; CDR3: CASSPLDRQFEKLFF
D: .; V: TRBV6-6; size: .; J: TRBJ2-1; DNA: TGTGCCAGTTTCGAGGGGGTGGATGAGCAGTTCTTC; CDR3: CASFEGVDEQFF
D: .; V: TRBV10-3; size: .; J: TRBJ2-2; DNA: TGTGCCATCAGTGGGAGGGGAACGGGGACCGGGGAGCTGTTTTTT; CDR3: CAISGRGTGTGELFF
D: .; V: TRBV6-6; size: once; J: TRBJ2-1; DNA: TGTGCCAGCGCGGGCGGGGTTAGCTCCTACAATGAGCAGTTCTTC; CDR3: CASAGGVSSYNEQFF
D: .; V: TRBV28; size: few; J: TRBJ1-2; DNA: TGTGCCAGCAGATCAGGCGCGCACCTTTTAAACTATGGCTACACCTTC; CDR3: CASRSGAHLLNYGYTF
D: .; V: TRBV3-1/TRBV3-2; size: .; J: TRBJ2-7; DNA: TGTGCCAGCAGCCCAACGTCGGTGGGGGGCTTCCCCTACGAGCAGTACTTC; CDR3: CASSPTSVGGFPYEQYF
D: .; V: TRBV6-1; size: .; J: TRBJ1-2; DNA: TGTGCCAGTAAACCAGTGGGCTATGGCTACACCTTC; CDR3: CASKPVGYGYTF
D: .; V: TRBV7-9; size: once; J: TRBJ2-7; DNA: TGTGCCAGCAGCCCACAACAGGTCTACGAGCAGTACTTC; CDR3: CASSPQQVYEQYF
D: .; V: TRBV7-9; size: .; J: TRBJ1-1; DNA: TGTGCCAGCAGCCCTCAGGGTGATGCTGAAGCTTTCTTT; CDR3: CASSPQGDAEAFF
D: TRBD1; V: TRBV6-5; size: .; J: TRBJ1-3; DNA: TGTGCCAGCAATTCAGGGGGTTTTGGAAACACCATATATTTT; CDR3: CASNSGGFGNTIYF
D: .; V: TRBV29-1; size: .; J: TRBJ1-2; DNA: TGCAGCGTTGACTCCAGAGACTATGGCTACACCTTC; CDR3: CSVDSRDYGYTF
D: .; V: TRBV2; size: .; J: TRBJ1-2; DNA: TGTGCCAGCAGTAAGCCGTGGGGGACCCTAGGCTACACCTTC; CDR3: CASSKPWGTLGYTF
D: .; V: TRBV10-3; size: .; J: TRBJ1-5; DNA: TGTGCCATCAGTGCTGATGTAGCGATAGCAAATCAGCCCCAGCATTTT; CDR3: CAISADVAIANQPQHF
D: .; V: TRBV5-1; size: .; J: TRBJ1-5; DNA: TGCGCCAGCAGCGAAACTGTAGGACCTGGCAATCAGCCCCAGCATTTT; CDR3: CASSETVGPGNQPQHF
D: .; V: TRBV11-3; size: .; J: TRBJ2-3; DNA: TGTGCCAGCAGCTTCCCCGCCGGGGGCACAGATACGCAGTATTTT; CDR3: CASSFPAGGTDTQYF
D: .; V: TRBV6-1; size: .; J: TRBJ1-2; DNA: TGTGCCAGCAGTGAAGGGTGGACCGCGGCTAATGGCTACACCTTC; CDR3: CASSEGWTAANGYTF
D: .; V: TRBV9; size: .; J: TRBJ1-2; DNA: TGTGCCAGCAGCGCGTCGCGAGGGGGGCGTGGAGGCTACACCTTC; CDR3: CASSASRGGRGGYTF
D: TRBD1; V: TRBV6-5; size: .; J: TRBJ2-7; DNA: TGTGCCACCAGACAGGGGCAGTGGGTCTACGAGCAGTACTTC; CDR3: CATRQGQWVYEQYF
D: .; V: TRBV6-5; size: once; J: TRBJ1-1; DNA: TGTGCCAGCAGTACCCTAGGGGGAGGGATGACTGAAGCTTTCTTT; CDR3: CASSTLGGGMTEAFF
D: .; V: TRBV28; size: .; J: TRBJ1-2; DNA: TGTGCCAGCAGTCTCCCAGGTGGAGTGGATTATGGCTACACCTTC; CDR3: CASSLPGGVDYGYTF
D: .; V: TRBV11-2; size: few; J: TRBJ2-1; DNA: TGTGCCAGCAGGAACGGCCGGGGGGCTCGCTACAATGAGCAGTTCTTC; CDR3: CASRNGRGARYNEQFF
D: .; V: TRBV5-4; size: .; J: TRBJ2-7; DNA: TGTGCCAGCAGCTTGGAAGTAGGGGTCTCCTACGAGCAGTACTTC; CDR3: CASSLEVGVSYEQYF
D: .; V: TRBV7-8; size: .; J: TRBJ1-1; DNA: TGTGCCAGCAGCTCACGACCGTATAGTATGAACACTGAAGCTTTCTTT; CDR3: CASSSRPYSMNTEAFF
D: .; V: TRBV12-3/TRBV12-4; size: .; J: TRBJ1-2; DNA: TGTGCCAGCAGTGGTGCCTATGGCTACACCTTC; CDR3: CASSGAYGYTF
D: .; V: TRBV10-3; size: .; J: TRBJ1-1; DNA: TGTGCCACCCGGGCTGGGTTGAACACTGAAGCTTTCTTT; CDR3: CATRAGLNTEAFF
D: TRBD2; V: TRBV7-8; size: .; J: TRBJ2-7; DNA: TGTGCCAGCAGCCCCCGGAGCGGGGGTAGCTCCTACGAGCAGTACTTC; CDR3: CASSPRSGGSSYEQYF
D: TRBD1; V: TRBV6-5; size: .; J: TRBJ1-1; DNA: TGTGCCAGCAGTCAGACAGGGGGCTTAGCTTTCTTT; CDR3: CASSQTGGLAFF
D: .; V: TRBV7-8; size: .; J: TRBJ1-2; DNA: TGTGCCAGCACCCCCGGGAAGACATCGAATGGCTACACCTTC; CDR3: CASTPGKTSNGYTF
D: .; V: TRBV14; size: few; J: TRBJ2-3; DNA: TGTGCCAGCAGTTTGGCAGTATACACAGATACGCAGTATTTT; CDR3: CASSLAVYTDTQYF
D: .; V: TRBV27; size: once; J: TRBJ1-5; DNA: TGTGCCAGCGGGCCCATCAATCAGCCCCAGCATTTT; CDR3: CASGPINQPQHF